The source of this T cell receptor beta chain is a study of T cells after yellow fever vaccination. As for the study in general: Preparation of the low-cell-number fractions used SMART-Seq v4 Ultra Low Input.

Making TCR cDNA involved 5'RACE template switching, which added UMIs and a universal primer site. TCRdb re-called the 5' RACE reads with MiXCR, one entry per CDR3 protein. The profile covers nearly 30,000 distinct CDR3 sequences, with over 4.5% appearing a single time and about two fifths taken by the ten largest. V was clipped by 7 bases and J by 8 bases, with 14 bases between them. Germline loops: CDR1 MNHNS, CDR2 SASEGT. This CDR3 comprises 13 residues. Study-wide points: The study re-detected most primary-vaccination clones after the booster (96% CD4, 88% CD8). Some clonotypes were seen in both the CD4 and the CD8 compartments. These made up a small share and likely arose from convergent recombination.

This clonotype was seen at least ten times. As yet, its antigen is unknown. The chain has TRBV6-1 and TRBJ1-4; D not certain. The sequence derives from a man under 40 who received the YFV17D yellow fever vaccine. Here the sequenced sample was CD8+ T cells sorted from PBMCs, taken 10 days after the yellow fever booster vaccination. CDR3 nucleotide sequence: TGTGCCAGCACCTCGTGGAGGCAAGAAAAACTGTTTTTT. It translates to CASTSWRQEKLFF.